This T cell receptor (beta chain) was retrieved from a study of beta chain features in type 1 diabetes. Per the germline V gene, CDR1 is SGHTA and CDR2 is FQGTGA. This CDR3 has 13 amino acids. Trimming removed 8 bases from V and 5 bases from J, with 15 bases in between. cDNA synthesis used the whole RNA isolate, giving expressed TCRB sequences. Data came from immunoSEQ multiplex PCR; TCRdb stores just in-frame clones and leaves some out. Here the sample spans under 400,000 clones, 12% to 15% being singletons. It was one heparinised blood draw, averaging around 120 mL, that each donor gave. Sorting with CD45RO/CCR7/CD25/CD127/CD95/CD27 yielded naive, central memory, regulatory and stem-like memory CD4+ cells.

The J gene is TRBJ2-5, the V gene TRBV7-3; D gene unclear. The source is a man aged 25-45 years in good health. Sequencing was carried out using central memory CD4+ T cells from blood. CDR3 sequence: CASAMSSGETQYF. The CDR3 DNA reads TGTGCCAGCGCCATGTCCTCTGGGGAGACCCAGTACTTC.